This passage covers 15 T cell receptor beta chains from one sample sequenced in a study of response to subunit inactivated influenza vaccine. TCRdb reanalysed the RT-PCR reads using MiXCR and keeps one entry per CDR3 protein. Of 800,000 or so distinct CDR3 sequences in the sample, roughly 20% were seen once. Sequenced material: PBMCs from blood, taken around 5 days after vaccination. The receptor set was obtained from a man aged 50-60 years who received an inactivated influenza vaccine.

The V call is TRBV24-1, the J call TRBJ2-5, with 7 bases lining up with TRBD1. Germline V gene sequence: CDR1 KGHDR, CDR2 SFDVKD. V trimming: 5 bases; J trimming: 1 base; junction bases outside the gene matches: 6. This CDR3 comprises 15 residues. The CDR3 nucleotides are TGTGCCACCAGTGGAGGACAGGACTCCCAAGAGACCCAGTACTTC. Amino acids: CATSGGQDSQETQYF.

This clonotype was seen a handful of times. The chain couples TRBV6-1 to TRBJ2-7; D unclear. Trimming removed 7 bases at V and 3 bases at J, with 22 bases between. CDR1 is MNHNS, CDR2 SASEGT, per germline. The CDR3 contains 16 residues. The CDR3 is CASNQMFGPSGYEQYF. DNA of the CDR3: TGTGCCAGCAACCAAATGTTCGGACCTTCCGGCTACGAGCAGTACTTC.

V and J are TRBV12-3 or TRBV12-4 and TRBJ2-1, with a possible D match to TRBD1 (6 bases). V lost 5 bases to trimming and J lost 3 bases, with 14 bases between them. The CDR3 contains 15 residues. The CDR3 sequence: CASSATGPLYNEQFF. DNA for the CDR3: TGTGCCAGCAGTGCTACAGGGCCACTCTACAATGAGCAGTTCTTC.

This clonotype was observed a few times. The J gene is TRBJ2-1, the V gene TRBV4-2; tentatively, D is TRBD1 or TRBD2 (6 bases each). This CDR3 is built from 18 residues. V dropped 2 bases and J dropped 3 bases, with 20 bases sitting between them. CDR1 is LGHNA, CDR2 YNFKEQ, per germline. The CDR3 DNA follows: TGTGCCAGCAGCCAATTCGCTCGGCGGGACACCATCTACAATGAGCAGTTCTTC. It codes for CASSQFARRDTIYNEQFF.

This clonotype turned up a few times. The V and J genes are TRBV28 and TRBJ1-2; D not certain. The CDR3 is 12 residues long. The germline gives CDR1 MDHEN, CDR2 SYDVKM. V lost 5 bases, J lost 4 bases, and 8 bases lay in between. The CDR3 DNA follows: TGTGCCAGCAGTCCCTACCCCTATGGCTACACCTTC. Translated: CASSPYPYGYTF.

The V gene is TRBV28, the J gene TRBJ1-4; 9 bases align to TRBD1. In germline, CDR1 is MDHEN, CDR2 SYDVKM. V dropped 2 bases and J dropped 7; count of bases not matched to a gene: 11. The CDR3 has 17 amino acids. The CDR3 loop reads CASSLHKTGGEREKLFF. The CDR3 DNA is TGTGCCAGCAGTTTACACAAGACAGGGGGGGAACGTGAAAAACTGTTTTTT.

This chain uses TRBV7-9 with TRBJ1-2, with unresolved D. V dropped 2 bases and J dropped 6 bases, with 10 bases sitting between them. From germline, CDR1 is SEHNR and CDR2 FQNEAQ (reference sequence). The CDR3 contains 13 residues. The CDR3 spells CASSLTTRDGYTF. CDR3 in DNA: TGTGCCAGCAGCTTAACTACGAGGGATGGCTACACCTTC.

This rearrangement joins TRBV7-6 to TRBJ2-7; a weak D match, TRBD2 (6 bases). Germline V CDR1 and CDR2: SGHVS, FNYEAQ. The CDR3 extends over 15 amino acids. Trimming took 5 bases from V and 5 from J, leaving 19 bases between them. The CDR3 sequence is CASSPRLGGRDEQYF. DNA of the CDR3: TGTGCCAGCAGCCCCCGCTTGGGAGGCCGGGACGAGCAGTACTTC. Full variable domain (outside the CDR3, taken from reference TRBV7-6 and TRBJ2-7): GAGVSQSPRYKVTKRGQDVALRCDPISGHVSLYWYRQALGQGPEFLTYFNYEAQQDKSGLPNDRFSAERPEGSISTLTIQRTEQRDSAMYRCASSPRLGGRDEQYFGPGTRLTVT.

There are a few counts of this clonotype. The chain joins TRBV5-5 to TRBJ2-1; 8 bases fit TRBD1. J was trimmed by 4 bases and V by 4 bases; bases with no gene match: 7. In germline, CDR1 is SGHKS, CDR2 YYEKEE (reference sequence). The CDR3 sequence is 15 residues long. Here the CDR3 DNA reads TGTGCCAGCAGCCGGGACAGGTATCTTTACAATGAGCAGTTCTTC. Translation: CASSRDRYLYNEQFF.

V is TRBV5-1 and J is TRBJ2-7; 8 bases map to TRBD2. The length of the CDR3 is 15 residues. Trimming at V came to 5 bases and at J to 2 bases, leaving 9 bases not matched to a gene. CDR1 SGHRS and CDR2 YFSETQ come from the germline V gene. CDR3 coding DNA: TGCGCCAGCAGATCTCGCGGGGGGAGTCCCTACGAGCAGTACTTC. Translated, it gives CASRSRGGSPYEQYF.

This chain joins TRBV20-1 and TRBJ2-7; weak D call: TRBD2 (6 bases). The CDR3 totals 14 residues. The germline V gene has CDR1 DFQATT and CDR2 SNEGSKA (reference sequence). Trimming took 5 bases from V and 2 from J, leaving 16 bases between them. The CDR3 protein is CSAPNPGLPYEQYF. The CDR3 DNA reads as TGCAGTGCTCCCAACCCGGGACTTCCCTACGAGCAGTACTTC.

The J gene is TRBJ2-7, the V gene TRBV6-1; TRBD1 aligns across 10 bases. Trimming cost V 5 bases and J 5 bases; bases outside gene matches: 12. The germline gives CDR1 MNHNS, CDR2 SASEGT. The CDR3 consists of 16 residues. CDR3 nucleotide sequence: TGTGCCAGCAGTCGTAACCCCACGACAGGGGGCCACGAGCAGTACTTC. Translated: CASSRNPTTGGHEQYF.

A few counts support this clonotype. The CDR3 reads CASSQGTWAGTAWQYF. The CDR3 region has the DNA TGTGCCAGCAGCCAAGGGACCTGGGCGGGCACAGCATGGCAGTATTTT. This rearrangement joins TRBV4-2 to TRBJ2-3; possibly TRBD2 for D (5 bases). Trimming took off 1 base at V and 11 bases at J, with 22 bases between the two ends. Per germline, CDR1 LGHNA and CDR2 YNFKEQ. The CDR3 extends over 16 amino acids.

This clonotype occurred a few times. The chain recombines TRBV4-1 with TRBJ1-1, with 8 nucleotides matching TRBD1. Germline V lookup: CDR1 MGHRA, CDR2 YSYEKL. This CDR3 is 15 amino acids long. V lost 2 bases, J lost 1 base, and 3 bases stayed unmatched. The CDR3 DNA sequence: TGCGCCAGCAGCCAACTGACAGGGGCGAACACTGAAGCTTTCTTT. Translation gives CASSQLTGANTEAFF.

The chain has TRBV7-2 and TRBJ2-1; 12 nucleotides line up with TRBD2. The CDR3 totals 17 residues. The germline V gene has CDR1 SGHTA and CDR2 FQGNSA. J gave up 0 bases and V 1 base, and 1 base lay outside the gene matches. The CDR3 reads CASSLGLAGDSYNEQFF. CDR3 DNA: TGTGCCAGCAGCTTAGGACTAGCGGGAGACTCCTACAATGAGCAGTTCTTC.